This TCR beta chain stems from a study of blood T cells in healthy people across ages. General observations from the study: The unknown donor CMV status may have confounded expanded clonotype changes.

Together with a sample-barcoded 5' primer, a J-beta primer mix was included in a second PCR lasting about 7 to 11 cycles. One entry per CDR3 protein results from TCRdb running MiXCR on the 5' RACE reads. The sample has more than 650,000 distinct CDR3 sequences, roughly 25% seen once. Comments on this clonotype: Antigen specificity is unknown.

V shed 5 bases and J shed 0 bases, with 10 bases lying between them. CDR1 is DFQATT and CDR2 is SNEGSKA in the germline V gene (reference sequence). This CDR3 region has 14 residues. These sequences were also reported in another study, on T cells of mothers and their children. In that study: For related and unrelated pairs alike, thymic selection shapes TCR recombination output similarly.

The TCR was taken from a boy under 18 in good health. The chain combines TRBV20-1 with TRBJ2-2, with D possibly TRBD1 on 6 matching bases. Material: blood. The CDR3 DNA follows: TGCAGTGCTGGGGGCGGGTCGAACACCGGGGAGCTGTTTTTT. Protein product: CSAGGGSNTGELFF.